This TCR beta chain was obtained from a study of identical twins. V lost 8 bases and J lost 17, with 24 bases in between. The CDR3 totals 13 residues. Looked up from germline, CDR1 is MRHNA and CDR2 is SNTAGT. A template switching step contributed a universal primer site, while unique molecular identifiers were present in the cDNA. MiXCR was run by TCRdb on the 5' RACE reads, yielding one entry per CDR3 protein. The sample consists of around 300,000 distinct CDR3 sequences, more than 6.5% of them appearing once. Turning to this clonotype: Its antigen remains unidentified.

Overall study findings and caveats: It was possible that invariant MAIT and iNKT cells partly confounded the zero-insertion analyses. Among out-of-frame alpha sequences shared by twins, low generation probability occurred in excess.

The same data also contributed to another study, on yellow fever vaccine responses in identical twins. That source adds: As reported, the vaccine T cell response of twins seemed partly convergent and partly personalized.

The sequencing sample was made of memory (CD45RO+) T cells sorted from blood. The chain has TRBV6-4 and TRBJ1-4, with D unclear. This clonotype originated in a woman aged 18 to 35 in good health. The CDR3 is CASLMRPNEIPFF. DNA of the CDR3: TGTGCCAGCTTGATGAGGCCTAATGAAATCCCTTTTTTT.